The 25 T cell receptor beta chains listed next were all sequenced from one sample in a study of cytomegalovirus exposure and HLA in healthy donors. Both 60 Vbeta primers and 13 Jbeta primers went into the PCR. Some clones are missing from TCRdb's copy, which holds only in-frame ones; the method was immunoSEQ multiplex PCR. This sample has approximately 100,000 clones; 55% to 75% occur once, and the top ten carry 3.2%. The sequenced material came from PBMCs. The origin of the receptors is a man in his 60s in good health and CMV-seronegative.

This clone was found a few times. V is TRBV18 and J is TRBJ2-3; weak D call: TRBD1 (5 bases). V lost 5 bases, J lost 3 bases, and 15 bases lay in between. Germline values: CDR1 KGHSH, CDR2 LQKENI. The CDR3 is 15 amino acids. The DNA of the CDR3 is TGTGCCAGCTCAACGACAGTGTTGGGGACAGATACGCAGTATTTT. It specifies CASSTTVLGTDTQYF.

This chain uses TRBV23-1 with TRBJ1-2; D uncertain. TRBV23-1 belongs to the ORF category, with a function that is uncertain. The length of the CDR3 is 16 residues. V gave up 4 bases and J gave up 4 bases, with 19 bases separating them. The CDR3 protein is CASSPPRRPRGYGYTF. The CDR3 DNA follows: TGCGCCAGCAGTCCCCCTCGGAGACCCCGGGGCTATGGCTACACCTTC.

This chain links TRBV28 with TRBJ1-2, with D possibly TRBD1 on 5 matching bases. Germline loops: CDR1 MDHEN, CDR2 SYDVKM. Trimming shortened V by 3 bases and J by 8 bases, and 13 bases separated the two germline ends. This CDR3 has 13 amino acids. CDR3 residues: CASSLPGQYGYTF. The CDR3 coding sequence is TGTGCCAGCAGTTTGCCAGGGCAATACGGCTACACCTTC.

The chain carries TRBV5-4 and TRBJ2-3; possible D gene TRBD2, 6 bases. Trimming cost V 4 bases and J 3 bases, with 15 bases left between them. CDR1 SGHNT and CDR2 YYREEE come from the germline V gene (reference sequence). CDR3 length equals 15 residues. The CDR3, as DNA: TGTGCCAGCAGCACCGGGAGTTCGGGTACAGATACGCAGTATTTT. It yields the protein CASSTGSSGTDTQYF.

This chain uses TRBV9 with TRBJ1-2; 7 nucleotides line up with TRBD1. V shed 6 bases, J shed 2 bases, and the junction held 1 base outside the gene matches. The CDR3 consists of 12 residues. The germline V gene has CDR1 SGDLS and CDR2 YYNGEE. The CDR3 is CASKQGNYGYTF. DNA of the CDR3: TGTGCCAGCAAACAGGGGAACTATGGCTACACCTTC.

The chain recombines TRBV28 with TRBJ1-2, with D perhaps TRBD1 (5 bases). Looked up from germline, CDR1 is MDHEN and CDR2 is SYDVKM. CDR3 length: 13 residues. Trimming removed 4 bases from V and 7 bases from J, with 13 bases in between. CDR3 nucleotide sequence: TGTGCCAGCAGTTCCCGTGGGGGGGGTGGCTACACCTTC. Protein: CASSSRGGGGYTF.

CDR3 region: CASRLLAGLPYEQYF. The DNA of the CDR3 is TGTGCCAGCAGACTCCTAGCGGGACTACCCTACGAGCAGTACTTC. The chain recombines TRBV7-9 with TRBJ2-5; TRBD2 matches 9 bases. The J call may be in error: the DNA end matches TRBJ2-7 better. This CDR3 has 15 amino acids. Germline CDR1 and CDR2: SEHNR and FQNEAQ (reference sequence).

The V gene is TRBV19, the J gene TRBJ1-5, with 10 positions matching TRBD1. The CDR3 consists of 14 residues. Germline V lookup: CDR1 LNHDA, CDR2 SQIVND (reference sequence). V lost 7 bases, J lost 9 bases, and 9 bases stayed unmatched. CDR3 nucleotides: TGTGCCAGTAAATTGGGGACAGGGGCCCGGCCCCAGCATTTT. Protein product: CASKLGTGARPQHF.

The chain couples TRBV27 to TRBJ1-2; TRBD1 agrees at 7 bases. Germline trimming cut 2 bases from V and 9 bases from J; bases unmatched to any gene: 9. The CDR3 is made up of 14 amino acids. The germline V gene encodes CDR1 MNHEY and CDR2 SMNVEV (reference sequence). The DNA for the CDR3 is TGTGCCAGCAGTTTAAGGGGGCAACTTTCAAGCTACACCTTC. Translating gives CASSLRGQLSSYTF.

The CDR3 loop reads CAWRSRTGTANYGYTF. Written as DNA, the CDR3 is TGTGCCTGGAGATCCCGGACAGGGACAGCTAACTATGGCTACACCTTC. The chain has TRBV30 and TRBJ1-2; 8 nucleotides match TRBD1. The CDR3 spans 16 residues. Germline V lookup: CDR1 GTSNPN, CDR2 SVGIG (reference sequence). Trimming removed 3 bases from V and 0 bases from J; junction bases left unmatched: 9.

This clone has a single count. The chain has TRBV28 and TRBJ1-1, with 10 bases fitting TRBD1. The V gene end was trimmed by 5 bases and the J gene end by 1 base; junction bases not matched to a gene: 1. The CDR3 has 14 residues. Germline CDR1 is MDHEN and CDR2 is SYDVKM. The chain's CDR3 is CASSGQGGNTEAFF. The CDR3, as DNA: TGTGCCAGCAGTGGACAGGGGGGGAACACTGAAGCTTTCTTT.

The gene calls are TRBV5-6 and TRBJ2-3, with 10 bases matching TRBD2. The CDR3 has 15 residues. Per germline, CDR1 SGHDT and CDR2 YYEEEE. With V trimmed by 4 bases and J by 6 bases, 8 bases remained unmatched. The CDR3 reads CASSPAGGYIDTQYF. DNA for the CDR3: TGTGCCAGCAGCCCAGCGGGGGGGTATATCGATACGCAGTATTTT.

The V call is TRBV10-2, the J call TRBJ1-1; D is undetermined. Germline V gene lookup returns CDR1 WSHSY and CDR2 SAAADI. The V end was cut by 8 bases, the J end by 7 bases, with 11 bases between. This CDR3 comprises 11 residues. The CDR3 DNA sequence: TGCGCCAGCTGGGGAGGTGGTGAAGCTTTCTTT. Translated: CASWGGGEAFF.

The sample holds one count of this clone. This sequence joins TRBV5-8 and TRBJ1-3, with D perhaps matching TRBD1 (5 bases). V was clipped by 5 bases and J by 0 bases, with 12 bases between them. The CDR3 is 15 amino acids. In germline, CDR1 is SGHTS, CDR2 YDEGEE. The CDR3 here is CASSFGTASGNTIYF. The DNA for the CDR3 is TGTGCCAGCAGTTTTGGGACTGCCTCTGGAAACACCATATATTTT.

The chain uses TRBV7-3 and TRBJ2-1; 8 bases line up with TRBD2. The germline CDR1 and CDR2 sequences are SGHTA and FQGTGA. J lost 0 bases, V lost 4 bases, and 14 bases had no gene match. The CDR3 is made up of 19 amino acids. CDR3 nucleotide sequence: TGTGCCAGCAGCTCCTACGGGGGGGGCCAACTAAGCTCCTACAATGAGCAGTTCTTC. Protein sequence: CASSSYGGGQLSSYNEQFF.

In the case of this clone: A junction end diverges from the germline sequence, so it may reflect a read error. The rearrangement uses TRBV7-9 and TRBJ2-7, with TRBD2 matching 12 bases. This CDR3 contains 17 residues. The germline gives CDR1 SEHNR, CDR2 FQNEAQ (reference sequence). CDR3 bases: TGTTCCAGCAGCTTAGGAGGACTAGCGGGAAGGGTTTACGAGCAGTACTTC. Amino acid sequence: CSSSLGGLAGRVYEQYF.

This clone was detected only a few times. In nucleotides, the CDR3 is TGTGCCAGTAGTATAGAGGGGGCTGTCAATCAGCCCCAGCATTTT. Its protein is CASSIEGAVNQPQHF. This chain links TRBV19 with TRBJ1-5, with a tentative D call TRBD1 (6 bases). Germline V gives CDR1 LNHDA, CDR2 SQIVND (reference sequence). Between the trimmed V and J ends, which lost 0 bases and 3 bases, there was a span of 9 bases. The length of the CDR3 is 15 residues.

This clone showed up just a few times. This rearrangement joins TRBV10-2 to TRBJ2-5; D unclear. Germline assignment: CDR1 WSHSY and CDR2 SAAADI. The CDR3 consists of 13 residues. V lost 5 bases, J lost 2 bases, and 9 bases lay in between. The CDR3 loop reads CASSRRPQETQYF. The CDR3 region has the DNA TGCGCCAGCAGTAGGAGACCTCAAGAGACCCAGTACTTC.

The J gene is TRBJ2-1, the V gene TRBV7-3; 7 nucleotides match TRBD2. The CDR3 contains 13 residues. With 5 bases clipped from V and 6 bases from J, the junction kept 4 bases outside the gene matches. From germline, CDR1 is SGHTA and CDR2 FQGTGA. The CDR3 loop reads CASSPGGGNEQFF. Written as DNA, the CDR3 is TGTGCCAGCAGCCCCGGCGGGGGCAATGAGCAGTTCTTC.

The chain links TRBV18 to TRBJ1-5; D unclear. The CDR3 runs 16 residues. With 2 bases removed from V and 6 bases from J, the gap between germline ends came to 17 bases. CDR1 is KGHSH, CDR2 LQKENI, per germline. The CDR3 DNA reads as TGTGCCAGCTCACCAGATGGAACAAGCGGCATTCAGCCCCAGCATTTT. Protein product: CASSPDGTSGIQPQHF.

This clone was counted only a few times. The CDR3 bases are TGTGCCAGCAGTTACCGGACAGGGTGGTCAATGGAGACCCAGTACTTC. Translating gives CASSYRTGWSMETQYF. The V call is TRBV6-5, the J call TRBJ2-5; 8 nucleotides align to TRBD1. Losses at the gene ends were 2 bases for V and 5 bases for J; bases not matched to a gene: 10. CDR1 and CDR2 from the germline V gene are MNHEY and SVGAGI. This CDR3 has 16 amino acids.

V gene TRBV6-1 combines with J gene TRBJ1-2; D is undetermined. With 7 bases removed from V and 5 bases from J, the gap between germline ends came to 11 bases. CDR1 MNHNS and CDR2 SASEGT come from the germline V gene. This CDR3 region has 12 residues. The DNA of the CDR3 is TGTGCCAGCACTAATGGGCAGTATGGCTACACCTTC. Residues: CASTNGQYGYTF.

Turning to this clone: One end of the junction fails to match germline, which may point to a read error. The identical CDR3 is also encoded by other nucleotide sequences in the sample. The chain uses TRBV18 and TRBJ1-1; 11 nucleotides match TRBD1. The CDR3 consists of 17 residues. Germline V gives CDR1 KGHSH, CDR2 LQKENI. For the CDR3, the DNA is TGTGCCAGCTCACCACCCCGGACAGGGGGCCGGAACACTGAAGCCTTCTTT. Encoded protein: CASSPPRTGGRNTEAFF.

This clone has a handful of counts. The chain recombines TRBV5-1 with TRBJ1-2; 7 positions match TRBD1. The CDR3 length is 14 residues. From germline, CDR1 is SGHRS and CDR2 YFSETQ. After removal of 0 bases from V and 6 bases from J, the junction contained 5 bases not matched to a gene. The CDR3 region has the DNA TGCGCCAGCAGCTTGGGACAGGGTCTAGATGGCTACACCTTC. Encoded protein: CASSLGQGLDGYTF.

The CDR3 DNA reads TGTGCCAGCCTAGGAGGCTCTGGAAACACCATATATTTT. It specifies CASLGGSGNTIYF. J is TRBJ1-3 and V is TRBV28; D gene uncertain. Germline CDR1 reads MDHEN; CDR2 reads SYDVKM. V gave up 8 bases and J gave up 0 bases, with 8 bases separating them. The CDR3 is 13 amino acids.